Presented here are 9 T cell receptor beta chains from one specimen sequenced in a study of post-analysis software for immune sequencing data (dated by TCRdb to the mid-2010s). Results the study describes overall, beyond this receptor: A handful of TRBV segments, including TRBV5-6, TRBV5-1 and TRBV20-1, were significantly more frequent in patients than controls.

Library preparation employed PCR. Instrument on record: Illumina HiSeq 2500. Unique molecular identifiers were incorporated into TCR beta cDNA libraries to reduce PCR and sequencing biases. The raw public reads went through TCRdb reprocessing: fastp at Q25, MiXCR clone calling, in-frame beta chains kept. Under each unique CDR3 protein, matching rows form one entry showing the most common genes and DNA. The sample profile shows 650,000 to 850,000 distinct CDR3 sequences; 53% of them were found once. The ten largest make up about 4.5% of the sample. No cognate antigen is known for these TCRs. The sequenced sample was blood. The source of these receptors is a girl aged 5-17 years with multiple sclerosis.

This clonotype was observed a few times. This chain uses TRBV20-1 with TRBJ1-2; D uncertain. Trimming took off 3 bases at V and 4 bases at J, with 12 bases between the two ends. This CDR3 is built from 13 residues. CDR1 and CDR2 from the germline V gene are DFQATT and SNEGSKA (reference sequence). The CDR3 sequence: CSARWRARYGYTF. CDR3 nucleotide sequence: TGCAGTGCTAGGTGGAGGGCACGCTATGGCTACACCTTC.

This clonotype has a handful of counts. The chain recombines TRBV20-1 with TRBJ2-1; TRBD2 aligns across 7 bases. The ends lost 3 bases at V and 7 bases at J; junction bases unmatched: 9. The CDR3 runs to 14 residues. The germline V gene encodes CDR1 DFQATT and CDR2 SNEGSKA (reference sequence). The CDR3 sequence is CSARPSGVGNEQFF. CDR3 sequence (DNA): TGCAGTGCTAGGCCTAGCGGAGTAGGGAATGAGCAGTTCTTC.

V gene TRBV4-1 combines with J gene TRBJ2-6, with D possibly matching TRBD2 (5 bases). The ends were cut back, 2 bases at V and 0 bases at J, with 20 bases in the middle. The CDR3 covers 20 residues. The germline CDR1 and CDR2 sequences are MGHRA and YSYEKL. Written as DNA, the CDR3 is TGCGCCAGCAGCCAAATCCGACCTGTTCGGACTCACTCTGGGGCCAACGTCCTGACTTTC. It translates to CASSQIRPVRTHSGANVLTF.

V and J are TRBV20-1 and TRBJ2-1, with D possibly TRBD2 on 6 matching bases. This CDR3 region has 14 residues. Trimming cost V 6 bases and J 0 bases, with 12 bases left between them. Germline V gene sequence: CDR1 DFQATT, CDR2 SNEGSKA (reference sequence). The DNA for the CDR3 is TGCAGTGCCAAGAGGGACTTCTCCTACAATGAGCAGTTCTTC. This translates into CSAKRDFSYNEQFF.

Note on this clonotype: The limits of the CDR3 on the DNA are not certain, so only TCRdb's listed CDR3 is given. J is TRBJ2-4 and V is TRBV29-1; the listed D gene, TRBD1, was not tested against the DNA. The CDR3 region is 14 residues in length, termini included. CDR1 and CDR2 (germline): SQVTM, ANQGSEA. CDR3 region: CSVARGTANYEQYF.

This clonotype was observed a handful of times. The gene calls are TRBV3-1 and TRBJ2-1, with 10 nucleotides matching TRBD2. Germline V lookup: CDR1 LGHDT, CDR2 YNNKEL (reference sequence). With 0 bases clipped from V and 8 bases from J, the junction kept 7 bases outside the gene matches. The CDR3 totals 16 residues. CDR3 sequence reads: CASSQDPSGRSDEQFF. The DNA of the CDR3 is TGTGCCAGCAGCCAAGATCCTAGCGGGAGATCCGATGAGCAGTTCTTC.

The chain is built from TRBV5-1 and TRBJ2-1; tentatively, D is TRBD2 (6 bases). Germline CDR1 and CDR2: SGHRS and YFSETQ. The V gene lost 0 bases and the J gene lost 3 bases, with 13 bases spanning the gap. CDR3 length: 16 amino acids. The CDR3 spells CASSLDGSGLYNEQFF. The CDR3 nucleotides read TGCGCCAGCAGCTTGGATGGTAGCGGACTCTACAATGAGCAGTTCTTC.

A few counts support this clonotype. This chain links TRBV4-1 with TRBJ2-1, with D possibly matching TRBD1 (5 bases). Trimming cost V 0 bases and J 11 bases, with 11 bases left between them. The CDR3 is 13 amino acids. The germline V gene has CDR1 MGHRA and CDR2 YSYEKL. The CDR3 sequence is CASSQEGRDKQFF. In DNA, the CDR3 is TGCGCCAGCAGCCAAGAGGGCAGGGATAAGCAGTTCTTC.

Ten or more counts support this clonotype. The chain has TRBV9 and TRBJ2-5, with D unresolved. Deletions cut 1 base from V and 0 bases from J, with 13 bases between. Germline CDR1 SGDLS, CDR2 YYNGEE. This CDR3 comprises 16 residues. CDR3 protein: CASSVSGILYQETQYF. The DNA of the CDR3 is TGTGCCAGCAGCGTATCGGGCATCCTGTACCAAGAGACCCAGTACTTC.